Listed below are T cell receptor beta chains from one sample, sequenced in a study of blood T cell repertoires in COVID-19. The assay was immunoSEQ multiplex PCR, and TCRdb's table has in-frame clones only and misses some. This sample carries fewer than 350,000 clones, 65% to 90% of them seen once, and the ten largest clones take around 2.9%. Sample: peripheral blood. The receptors were gathered from a woman aged 55-69 years with active or convalescent COVID-19. The CDR3 runs from the conserved cysteine through the conserved F or W. The D gene is left open where the match is weak. The size of a clone is reported for some rows only, either as once, few or many, or as a class for expanded clones.

j_call: TRBJ2-7; v_call: TRBV5-6; d_call: NA; clone_size: NA; cdr3_nt: TGTGCCAGCAGCTTGGGACGGAGCCGCTCCCCTAGGCTGTACGAGCAGTACTTC; cdr3_aa: CASSLGRSRSPRLYEQYF
j_call: TRBJ1-4; v_call: TRBV27; d_call: TRBD1; clone_size: NA; cdr3_nt: TGTGCCAGCAGTTCCGGGACAGGCCGTAATGAAAAACTGTTTTTT; cdr3_aa: CASSSGTGRNEKLFF
j_call: TRBJ1-2; v_call: TRBV12-3/TRBV12-4; d_call: TRBD1; clone_size: NA; cdr3_nt: TGTGCCAGCAGGCCTAGCGGGACAGATGGCTACACCTTC; cdr3_aa: CASRPSGTDGYTF
j_call: TRBJ1-3; v_call: TRBV4-1; d_call: NA; clone_size: NA; cdr3_nt: TGCGCCAGCAGCCAAGTCGCAGGGGCGGGTGGAAACACCATATATTTT; cdr3_aa: CASSQVAGAGGNTIYF
j_call: TRBJ2-7; v_call: TRBV6-6; d_call: TRBD2; clone_size: few; cdr3_nt: TGTGCCAGCAGTCAGGAGGGACTAGCGGGGGGAGAGCAGTACTTC; cdr3_aa: CASSQEGLAGGEQYF
j_call: TRBJ2-5; v_call: TRBV7-2; d_call: NA; clone_size: NA; cdr3_nt: TGTGCCAGCAGCCAGGGGGGTGCGGAGACCCAGTACTTC; cdr3_aa: CASSQGGAETQYF
j_call: TRBJ1-5; v_call: TRBV2; d_call: NA; clone_size: once; cdr3_nt: TGTGCCAGCACAAGGCAGGGTAATCAGCCCCAGCATTTT; cdr3_aa: CASTRQGNQPQHF
j_call: TRBJ2-2; v_call: TRBV19; d_call: TRBD2; clone_size: NA; cdr3_nt: TGTGCCAGTAGTGCCGGGACTAGCGGGGGCAGAGGGGAGCTGTTTTTT; cdr3_aa: CASSAGTSGGRGELFF
j_call: TRBJ1-1; v_call: TRBV10-3; d_call: TRBD1; clone_size: NA; cdr3_nt: TGTGCCATCAGTGATTCGGGACAGCCTAACACTGAAGCTTTCTTT; cdr3_aa: CAISDSGQPNTEAFF
j_call: TRBJ2-3; v_call: TRBV10-3; d_call: TRBD2; clone_size: NA; cdr3_nt: TGTGCCATCAGTTATAGCGGGGGGACCACAGATACGCAGTATTTT; cdr3_aa: CAISYSGGTTDTQYF
j_call: TRBJ1-1; v_call: TRBV21-1; d_call: NA; clone_size: NA; cdr3_nt: TGTGCCAGCAGCAAAGCCATCAAAAACACTGAAGCTTTCTTT; cdr3_aa: CASSKAIKNTEAFF
j_call: TRBJ2-1; v_call: TRBV7-3; d_call: TRBD1; clone_size: NA; cdr3_nt: TGTGCCAGCAGCCGTCGGACAGGGGGGGACAATGAGCAGTTCTTC; cdr3_aa: CASSRRTGGDNEQFF
j_call: TRBJ2-1; v_call: TRBV5-5; d_call: NA; clone_size: NA; cdr3_nt: TGTGCCAGCAGCTTGGCGGTGATAACCTACAATGAGCAGTTCTTC; cdr3_aa: CASSLAVITYNEQFF
j_call: TRBJ1-2; v_call: TRBV30; d_call: TRBD1; clone_size: NA; cdr3_nt: TGTGCCTGGAGTGGGGGGACAGGCGATGGCTACACCTTC; cdr3_aa: CAWSGGTGDGYTF
j_call: TRBJ2-5; v_call: TRBV15; d_call: NA; clone_size: NA; cdr3_nt: TGTGCCACCAGCAGAGATAGGGGGGGCCAAGAGACCCAGTACTTC; cdr3_aa: CATSRDRGGQETQYF
j_call: TRBJ1-5; v_call: TRBV7-2; d_call: TRBD1; clone_size: few; cdr3_nt: TGTGCCAGCAGCCGGACAGGGAACTATCAGCCCCAGCATTTT; cdr3_aa: CASSRTGNYQPQHF
j_call: TRBJ2-5; v_call: TRBV27; d_call: TRBD1; clone_size: NA; cdr3_nt: TGTGCCAGCAGTTTCAGGGGGAAACAGACCCAGTACTTC; cdr3_aa: CASSFRGKQTQYF
j_call: TRBJ1-1; v_call: TRBV29-1; d_call: NA; clone_size: few; cdr3_nt: TGCAGCGTCGAGGAAGCTTTCTTT; cdr3_aa: CSVEEAFF
j_call: TRBJ1-6; v_call: TRBV7-9; d_call: TRBD1; clone_size: NA; cdr3_nt: TGTGCCAGCAGCTATAGCCGGGGACAGGGGGCGATCAATTCACCCCTCCACTTT; cdr3_aa: CASSYSRGQGAINSPLHF
j_call: TRBJ2-1; v_call: TRBV9; d_call: TRBD1; clone_size: few; cdr3_nt: TGTGCCAGCAGCGGGGGACAGGGGACCTACAATGAGCAGTTCTTC; cdr3_aa: CASSGGQGTYNEQFF
j_call: TRBJ1-4; v_call: TRBV2; d_call: TRBD1; clone_size: NA; cdr3_nt: TGTGCCAGCAGAAAACAGGGGGCCGTTGGTGAAAAACTGTTTTTT; cdr3_aa: CASRKQGAVGEKLFF
j_call: TRBJ2-7; v_call: TRBV30; d_call: TRBD1; clone_size: NA; cdr3_nt: TGTGCCTGGAGTGAAGGACAGGGGCGGCGAGACGAGCAGTACTTC; cdr3_aa: CAWSEGQGRRDEQYF
j_call: TRBJ2-3; v_call: TRBV5-1; d_call: NA; clone_size: NA; cdr3_nt: TGCGCCAGCAGCTTGGGGGAGAGAGATACGCAGTATTTT; cdr3_aa: CASSLGERDTQYF
j_call: TRBJ2-3; v_call: TRBV5-4; d_call: TRBD2; clone_size: once; cdr3_nt: TGTGCCAGCAGCCGCGGGACTAGGGTCACAGATACGCAGTATTTT; cdr3_aa: CASSRGTRVTDTQYF
j_call: TRBJ2-3; v_call: TRBV5-1; d_call: TRBD2; clone_size: once; cdr3_nt: TGCGCCAGCAGCTTGGCACTAGCGGGGACAGATACGCAGTATTTT; cdr3_aa: CASSLALAGTDTQYF
j_call: TRBJ2-2; v_call: TRBV6-2/TRBV6-3; d_call: TRBD2; clone_size: once; cdr3_nt: TGTGCCAGCAGTTACTCCGGGACTAGCGGGGGGGCTTCCGGGGAGCTGTTTTTT; cdr3_aa: CASSYSGTSGGASGELFF
j_call: TRBJ2-7; v_call: TRBV7-9; d_call: TRBD1; clone_size: NA; cdr3_nt: TGTGCCAGCAGCTTAGTTGGACAGGGGGCGTGGGAGCAGTACTTC; cdr3_aa: CASSLVGQGAWEQYF
j_call: TRBJ2-2; v_call: TRBV9; d_call: TRBD1; clone_size: once; cdr3_nt: TGTGCCAGCAGCGTAGCCCTGGGACAGGGTAATACCGGGGAGCTGTTTTTT; cdr3_aa: CASSVALGQGNTGELFF
j_call: TRBJ2-3; v_call: TRBV12-3/TRBV12-4; d_call: NA; clone_size: NA; cdr3_nt: TGTGCCAGCAGCACCTCTAGTAGAGCGCAGTATTTT; cdr3_aa: CASSTSSRAQYF